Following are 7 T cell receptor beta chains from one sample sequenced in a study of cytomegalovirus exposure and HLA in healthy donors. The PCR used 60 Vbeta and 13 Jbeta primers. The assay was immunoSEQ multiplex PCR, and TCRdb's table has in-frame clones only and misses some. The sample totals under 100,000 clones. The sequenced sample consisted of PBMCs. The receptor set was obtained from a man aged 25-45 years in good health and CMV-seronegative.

Here the CDR3 reads CASSSGTGNYEQYF. The CDR3 DNA reads as TGTGCCAGCAGCTCCGGGACAGGGAACTACGAGCAGTACTTC. The rearrangement joins TRBV7-9 to TRBJ2-7; 9 bases are shared with TRBD1. This CDR3 comprises 14 residues. Germline V gene sequence: CDR1 SEHNR, CDR2 FQNEAQ (reference sequence). V gave up 4 bases and J gave up 3 bases; unmatched junction bases: 4.

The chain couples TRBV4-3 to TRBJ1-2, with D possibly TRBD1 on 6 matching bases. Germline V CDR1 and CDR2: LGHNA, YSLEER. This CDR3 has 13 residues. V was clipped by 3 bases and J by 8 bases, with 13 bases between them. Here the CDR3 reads CASSQGAGRGYTF. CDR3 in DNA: TGCGCCAGCAGCCAGGGGGCCGGCCGGGGCTACACCTTC.

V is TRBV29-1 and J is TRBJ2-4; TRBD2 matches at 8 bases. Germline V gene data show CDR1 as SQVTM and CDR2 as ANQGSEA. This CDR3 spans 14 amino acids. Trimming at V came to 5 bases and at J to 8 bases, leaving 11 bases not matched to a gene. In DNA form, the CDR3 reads TGCAGCGTTTGGGGCGGGACTAGAATCGACATTCAGTACTTC. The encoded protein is CSVWGGTRIDIQYF.

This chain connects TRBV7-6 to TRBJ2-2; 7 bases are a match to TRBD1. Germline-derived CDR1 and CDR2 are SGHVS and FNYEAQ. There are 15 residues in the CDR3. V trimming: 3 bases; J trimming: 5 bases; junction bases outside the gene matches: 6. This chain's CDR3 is CASSFRQGETGELFF. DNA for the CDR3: TGTGCCAGCAGCTTCCGGCAGGGGGAGACCGGGGAGCTGTTTTTT.

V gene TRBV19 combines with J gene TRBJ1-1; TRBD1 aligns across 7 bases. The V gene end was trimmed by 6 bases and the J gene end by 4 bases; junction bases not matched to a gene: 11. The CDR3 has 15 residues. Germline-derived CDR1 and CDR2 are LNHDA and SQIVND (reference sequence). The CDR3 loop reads CASRGTARFSTEAFF. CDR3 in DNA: TGTGCCAGTAGGGGGACAGCGAGATTTTCCACTGAAGCTTTCTTT.

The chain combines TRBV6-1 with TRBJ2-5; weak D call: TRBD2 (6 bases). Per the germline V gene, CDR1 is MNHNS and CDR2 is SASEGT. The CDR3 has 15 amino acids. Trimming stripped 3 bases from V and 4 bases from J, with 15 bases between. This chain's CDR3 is CASSEAGTSGETQYF. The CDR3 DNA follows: TGTGCCAGCAGTGAGGCCGGGACTTCAGGAGAGACCCAGTACTTC.

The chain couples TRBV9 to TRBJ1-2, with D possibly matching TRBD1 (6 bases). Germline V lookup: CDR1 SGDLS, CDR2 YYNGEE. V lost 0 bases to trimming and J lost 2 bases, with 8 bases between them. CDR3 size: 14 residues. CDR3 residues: CASSVGTGNYGYTF. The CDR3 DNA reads TGTGCCAGCAGCGTAGGAACAGGGAACTATGGCTACACCTTC.